The TCR beta chain under discussion was sequenced for a study of siplizumab effects on memory and regulatory T cells. Method: immunoSEQ multiplex PCR; TCRdb's copy keeps in-frame clones and lacks some. Here the sample spans roughly 14,000 clones, around 49% being singletons. The sample holds one count of this clone. The antigen remains undetermined. In the mixed lymphocyte reaction, cells were cocultured for around six days at 37°C. General study findings and limits: Naive T cells appeared more varied than memory cells and looked like key alloresponse contributors. Sequences below about 10^-5 frequency were poorly captured. As a result, only a minor fraction of alloreactive clones mapped to unstimulated subsets. Sequences that were alloreactive and traceable to unstimulated CD4+ memory cells were significantly reduced by siplizumab. The authors could not assign a naive or memory phenotype to roughly 80-96% of proliferating CD4+ or CD8+ clones.

The sequenced material came from CFSE-low (dividing) CD4+ T cells sorted from an allogeneic mixed lymphocyte reaction. The receptor comes from a human donor in good health; the cells came from an allogeneic mixed lymphocyte reaction.

The CDR3 coding sequence is TGTGCTAGTGGTGTTAGATGGGGGGATACGCAGTATTTT. It is translated as CASGVRWGDTQYF. J is TRBJ2-3 and V is TRBV12-5; possibly TRBD1 or TRBD2 for D (5 bases each). The length of the CDR3 is 13 residues. The germline V gene encodes CDR1 LGHNT and CDR2 FRNRAP. V gave up 5 bases and J gave up 6 bases, with 12 bases separating them.